This paragraph covers one TCR beta chain sequence. Its antigen is still unknown. Assay: immunoSEQ multiplex PCR; the TCRdb copy retains only in-frame clones and omits some. The sample lists 130,000 or so clones, about 90% occurring once. The data stem from a study of T cell responses to AZD1222 COVID-19 vaccine. This CDR3 is built from 17 residues. CDR1 and CDR2 (germline): SGDLS, YYNGEE. V lost 0 bases to trimming and J lost 6 bases; unmatched junction nucleotides: 8. Overall study results and limits: Seropositive status at baseline applied to only five to seven AZD1222 recipients. Regions 160-218 and 743-854 held dominance among vaccine-associated CD4 TCRs, which spanned spike. Clonal diversity was possibly underestimated, and white British individuals and females predominated among donors. An increase in Spike-specific TCR breadth and depth was observed after two AZD1222 doses.

The TCR comes from an adult who received the MenACWY meningococcal vaccine as a control. Here the sequenced sample was peripheral blood, taken 28 days after the second dose of the MenACWY control vaccine. The chain employs TRBV9 and TRBJ2-2, with TRBD1 matching over 10 bases. CDR3 in amino acids: CASSVASRDRGPGELFF. The CDR3 nucleotides are TGTGCCAGCAGCGTAGCTTCCCGAGACAGGGGGCCCGGGGAGCTGTTTTTT.